The entry below gives a single T cell receptor beta chain sequence along with its context. CDR3 length: 17 amino acids. The junction had 15 bases not matched to a gene; V was cut back by 1 base and J by 6 bases. Germline lookup yields CDR1 LNHNV and CDR2 YYDKDF (reference sequence). Per the authors' pipeline: Estimates of nucleated cell counts were drawn from the amplification of reference gene primers. Assay used: immunoSEQ multiplex PCR; TCRdb lists only in-frame clones, some missing. Clone size and the V and J calls come from that table; the DNA yielded D and trimming. This sample has 150,000 to 200,000 clones; about 86% occur once, and the top ten carry roughly 4%. These data come from a study of blood T cell repertoires in COVID-19. Across the study: The study drew acute and convalescent COVID-19 samples from the United States, Italy and Spain. T cells, B-cell-depleted T cells, or PBMCs provided the cDNA or gDNA that served as material.

V is TRBV15 and J is TRBJ2-7; the match to TRBD2 covers 7 bases. The sequenced sample was peripheral blood. This TCR came from a woman in her 70s with acute or convalescent COVID-19. The DNA of the CDR3 is TGTGCCACCAGCAGAGTTAGTAGTGGGACTAACGTCCGCGAGCAGTACTTC. Amino acid sequence: CATSRVSSGTNVREQYF.